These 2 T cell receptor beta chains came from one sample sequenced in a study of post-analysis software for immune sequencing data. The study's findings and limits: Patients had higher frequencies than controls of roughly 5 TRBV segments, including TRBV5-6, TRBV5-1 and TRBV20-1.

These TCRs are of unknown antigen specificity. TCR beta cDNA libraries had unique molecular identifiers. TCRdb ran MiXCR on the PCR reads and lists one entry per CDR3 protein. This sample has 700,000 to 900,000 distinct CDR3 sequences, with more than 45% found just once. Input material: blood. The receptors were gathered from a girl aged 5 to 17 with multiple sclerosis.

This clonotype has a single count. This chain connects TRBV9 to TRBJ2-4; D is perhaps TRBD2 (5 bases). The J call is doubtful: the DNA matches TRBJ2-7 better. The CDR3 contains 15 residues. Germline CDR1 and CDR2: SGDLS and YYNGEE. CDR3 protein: CASSVGASHSYEQYF. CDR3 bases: TGTGCCAGCAGCGTAGGGGCTAGCCACTCCTACGAGCAGTACTTC.

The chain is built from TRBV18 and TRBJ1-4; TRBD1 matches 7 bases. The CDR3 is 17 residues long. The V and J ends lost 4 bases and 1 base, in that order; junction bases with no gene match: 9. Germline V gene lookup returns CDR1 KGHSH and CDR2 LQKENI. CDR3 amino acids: CASSLDGDSLTNEKLFF. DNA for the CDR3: TGTGCCAGCTCACTAGACGGGGACAGCCTAACTAATGAAAAACTGTTTTTT.